Listed below are T cell receptor beta chains from one sample, sequenced in a study of blood T cells in healthy people across ages. One entry per CDR3 protein results from TCRdb running MiXCR on the 5' RACE reads. The sample holds around 1.5 million distinct CDR3 sequences, roughly 30% seen once. Sample: blood. These receptors all stem from a woman in her twenties or thirties in good health. Each CDR3 is given with its conserved first and last residue. The order of the fields is J gene, clone size, D gene, V gene, CDR3 DNA, CDR3 protein. D genes are given only for firm matches. Only some rows state a clone size, as once, few, many or a class for expanded clones.

j_call: TRBJ2-1; clone_size: -; d_call: -; v_call: TRBV4-1; cdr3_nt: TGCGCCAGCAGGCATTTAGGTACTGAGCAGTTCTTC; cdr3_aa: CASRHLGTEQFF
j_call: TRBJ2-1; clone_size: -; d_call: -; v_call: TRBV6-1; cdr3_nt: TGTGCCAGCAGTGCCGTTGAGACAGGAGTTAGTGAGCAGTTCTTC; cdr3_aa: CASSAVETGVSEQFF
j_call: TRBJ2-1; clone_size: -; d_call: TRBD2; v_call: TRBV4-2; cdr3_nt: TGTGCCAGCAGCCCCGGCCCAGCGGGATTGAATGAGCAGTTCTTC; cdr3_aa: CASSPGPAGLNEQFF
j_call: TRBJ2-7; clone_size: few; d_call: -; v_call: TRBV12-3/TRBV12-4; cdr3_nt: TGTGCCAGCAGTCCCGCTTCCCTGCCCGCCGAGCAGTACTTC; cdr3_aa: CASSPASLPAEQYF
j_call: TRBJ2-2; clone_size: few; d_call: -; v_call: TRBV3-1; cdr3_nt: TGTGCCAGCAGCCAGTGGTCCGGGAGTGGGGCCGGGGAGCTGTTTTTT; cdr3_aa: CASSQWSGSGAGELFF
j_call: TRBJ1-6; clone_size: -; d_call: -; v_call: TRBV27; cdr3_nt: TGTGCCAGCAGTTTAAGCCCCCAAAGGGACCTCCACTTT; cdr3_aa: CASSLSPQRDLHF
j_call: TRBJ1-4; clone_size: -; d_call: -; v_call: TRBV2; cdr3_nt: TGTGCCAGCTCCTTAACCCAGAGTAATGAAAAACTGTTTTTT; cdr3_aa: CASSLTQSNEKLFF
j_call: TRBJ1-1; clone_size: few; d_call: -; v_call: TRBV28; cdr3_nt: TGTGCCAGCACGGAAGCGGGGACCGCTTTCTTT; cdr3_aa: CASTEAGTAFF
j_call: TRBJ2-4; clone_size: -; d_call: -; v_call: TRBV6-1; cdr3_nt: TGTGCCAGCAGGGGGAACGACCCTAGGGACATTCAGTACTTC; cdr3_aa: CASRGNDPRDIQYF
j_call: TRBJ1-1; clone_size: few; d_call: -; v_call: TRBV20-1; cdr3_nt: TGCAGTGCTAGAGCCCACCGGATGCGGAACACTGAAGCTTTCTTT; cdr3_aa: CSARAHRMRNTEAFF
j_call: TRBJ1-6; clone_size: -; d_call: -; v_call: TRBV6-6; cdr3_nt: TGTGCCAGCAAATATGTAGGGAGCTCCTATAATTCACCCCTCCACTTT; cdr3_aa: CASKYVGSSYNSPLHF
j_call: TRBJ2-2; clone_size: -; d_call: -; v_call: TRBV20-1; cdr3_nt: TGCAGGGCCAAGAGGCAGGGATTGGGCGGGGAGCTGTTTTTT; cdr3_aa: CRAKRQGLGGELFF
j_call: TRBJ2-5; clone_size: few; d_call: TRBD1; v_call: TRBV11-2; cdr3_nt: TGTGCCAGCAGCTTGGGACAGGATATTTGGGAGACCCAGTACTTC; cdr3_aa: CASSLGQDIWETQYF
j_call: TRBJ2-1; clone_size: few; d_call: -; v_call: TRBV7-9; cdr3_nt: TGTGCCAGCAGATACCGTGGGACTGTCGATGAGCAGTTCTTC; cdr3_aa: CASRYRGTVDEQFF
j_call: TRBJ2-3; clone_size: few; d_call: -; v_call: TRBV20-1; cdr3_nt: TGCAGTGCTAGAGTCCCAGCGGCGGATACGCAGTATTTT; cdr3_aa: CSARVPAADTQYF
j_call: TRBJ2-7; clone_size: -; d_call: TRBD2; v_call: TRBV6-1; cdr3_nt: TGTGCCAGCAGTGAGGCAGGACTAGCGAGGGAGCAGTACTTC; cdr3_aa: CASSEAGLAREQYF
j_call: TRBJ2-3; clone_size: few; d_call: TRBD2; v_call: TRBV7-6; cdr3_nt: TGTGCCAGCAGCTTAATTTCGACCGGTAGCGGGGGGCCGAGTAGCACAGATACGCAGTATTTT; cdr3_aa: CASSLISTGSGGPSSTDTQYF
j_call: TRBJ2-5; clone_size: many; d_call: -; v_call: TRBV10-2; cdr3_nt: TGCGCCAGCAGTGAGTCGGGAGAGACCCAGTACTTC; cdr3_aa: CASSESGETQYF
j_call: TRBJ1-1; clone_size: -; d_call: -; v_call: TRBV10-3; cdr3_nt: TGTGCCATCAACTCGGGGGCGGGGAACACTGAAGCTTTCTTT; cdr3_aa: CAINSGAGNTEAFF
j_call: TRBJ2-5; clone_size: few; d_call: TRBD2; v_call: TRBV5-1; cdr3_nt: TGCGCCAGCAGCTTGGGTAGCGGGGATCGGTACTTC; cdr3_aa: CASSLGSGDRYF
j_call: TRBJ2-7; clone_size: -; d_call: -; v_call: TRBV6-1; cdr3_nt: TGTGCCAGCTGTGCAGGGGCGAGGTCCGAGCAGTACTTC; cdr3_aa: CASCAGARSEQYF
j_call: TRBJ1-1; clone_size: -; d_call: -; v_call: TRBV29-1; cdr3_nt: TGCAGCGTTCGTAGGCAGACCCTGAACACTGAAGCTTTCTTT; cdr3_aa: CSVRRQTLNTEAFF
j_call: TRBJ1-1; clone_size: -; d_call: -; v_call: TRBV10-3; cdr3_nt: TGTGCCATTCACGGGAGCGGGAACACTGAAGCTTTCTTT; cdr3_aa: CAIHGSGNTEAFF
j_call: TRBJ2-7; clone_size: -; d_call: -; v_call: TRBV20-1; cdr3_nt: TGCAGTGCTGATAATTGGCGGGAAAATAGAGACGAGCAGTACTTC; cdr3_aa: CSADNWRENRDEQYF
j_call: TRBJ2-7; clone_size: many; d_call: TRBD2; v_call: TRBV29-1; cdr3_nt: TGCAGCGTTTCCGGGACTAGCGCAACCTACGAGCAGTACTTC; cdr3_aa: CSVSGTSATYEQYF
j_call: TRBJ2-3; clone_size: -; d_call: -; v_call: TRBV6-6; cdr3_nt: TGTGCCAGCAGGAGGGGGTCGGCAGATACGCAGTATTTT; cdr3_aa: CASRRGSADTQYF
j_call: TRBJ2-5; clone_size: -; d_call: -; v_call: TRBV28; cdr3_nt: TGTGCCAGCAAGACCTCCGGGACCGACACCCTCGAGACCCAGTACTTC; cdr3_aa: CASKTSGTDTLETQYF
j_call: TRBJ2-7; clone_size: few; d_call: TRBD2; v_call: TRBV11-2; cdr3_nt: TGTGCCAGCAGCGCGACTAGCGGGGGGCGCAGCTCCTACGAGCAGTACTTC; cdr3_aa: CASSATSGGRSSYEQYF
j_call: TRBJ2-7; clone_size: -; d_call: -; v_call: TRBV7-2; cdr3_nt: TGTGCTATCAGGGAAGGTGGGTTCGGCTACGAGCAGTACTTC; cdr3_aa: CAIREGGFGYEQYF
j_call: TRBJ2-7; clone_size: -; d_call: -; v_call: TRBV3-1; cdr3_nt: TGTGCCAGCAGCCCCGGAGTTTCTAACTACGAGCAGTACTTC; cdr3_aa: CASSPGVSNYEQYF
j_call: TRBJ2-3; clone_size: few; d_call: -; v_call: TRBV2; cdr3_nt: TGTGCCAGCAGTGATTTTAGCGAAAGCACAGATACGCAGTATTTT; cdr3_aa: CASSDFSESTDTQYF
j_call: TRBJ1-2; clone_size: -; d_call: -; v_call: TRBV27; cdr3_nt: TGTGTCAGCAGTCCAAGGGGGGCGGATGGCTACACCTTC; cdr3_aa: CVSSPRGADGYTF
j_call: TRBJ1-5; clone_size: -; d_call: TRBD1; v_call: TRBV12-3/TRBV12-4; cdr3_nt: TGTGCCAGCAGTGGGGACAGGGGATTGGATCAGCCCCAGCATTTT; cdr3_aa: CASSGDRGLDQPQHF
j_call: TRBJ2-4; clone_size: few; d_call: -; v_call: TRBV10-3; cdr3_nt: TGTGCCATTAAGGAACCGGCCAAAAACATTCAGTACTTC; cdr3_aa: CAIKEPAKNIQYF
j_call: TRBJ2-6; clone_size: -; d_call: TRBD1; v_call: TRBV5-1; cdr3_nt: TGCGCCAGCAGCTTGTCTAGGACAGGCAGTGGGGCCAACGTCCTGACTTTC; cdr3_aa: CASSLSRTGSGANVLTF
j_call: TRBJ2-1; clone_size: -; d_call: TRBD1; v_call: TRBV24-1; cdr3_nt: TGTGCCACCAGTGATTCCCCCAGCAGGGGGCTGTACGGTGAGCAGTTCTTC; cdr3_aa: CATSDSPSRGLYGEQFF
j_call: TRBJ2-3; clone_size: few; d_call: TRBD1; v_call: TRBV5-1; cdr3_nt: TGCGCCAGCAGCATGCGGGACAGGGGGGGAGATACGCAGTATTTT; cdr3_aa: CASSMRDRGGDTQYF
j_call: TRBJ2-1; clone_size: -; d_call: TRBD2; v_call: TRBV20-1; cdr3_nt: TGCAGTGCCCCCGGCATTCTAGCGGGAGGGCCGATGAATGAGCAGTTCTTC; cdr3_aa: CSAPGILAGGPMNEQFF
j_call: TRBJ2-7; clone_size: many; d_call: TRBD2; v_call: TRBV29-1; cdr3_nt: TGCAGCGTTAAGGGACTAGCGGGGTCCTACGAGCAGTACTTC; cdr3_aa: CSVKGLAGSYEQYF
j_call: TRBJ2-1; clone_size: few; d_call: -; v_call: TRBV5-5; cdr3_nt: TGTGCCAGCAGGGACCCCTGGCGGAGGTACAATGAGCAGTTCTTC; cdr3_aa: CASRDPWRRYNEQFF
j_call: TRBJ2-3; clone_size: few; d_call: -; v_call: TRBV4-2; cdr3_nt: TGTGCCAGCAGCCAAGATTCGTACCTACCCTCTCTGGGAGATACGCAGTATTTT; cdr3_aa: CASSQDSYLPSLGDTQYF
j_call: TRBJ2-3; clone_size: -; d_call: -; v_call: TRBV10-2; cdr3_nt: TGCGCCAGCAGTGAGCGGGAGAATAGGGATACGCAGTATTTT; cdr3_aa: CASSERENRDTQYF
j_call: TRBJ2-3; clone_size: -; d_call: TRBD2; v_call: TRBV20-1; cdr3_nt: TGCAGTGCTAGTGGGCGGGAGGGCACAGATACGCAGTATTTT; cdr3_aa: CSASGREGTDTQYF
j_call: TRBJ2-5; clone_size: -; d_call: -; v_call: TRBV20-1; cdr3_nt: TGCAGTGCTACACCACCCTACGGGAGTCGGGAAGAGACCCAGTACTTC; cdr3_aa: CSATPPYGSREETQYF
j_call: TRBJ2-5; clone_size: few; d_call: -; v_call: TRBV28; cdr3_nt: TGTGCCAGCACGACAGTACAAGAGACCCAGTACTTC; cdr3_aa: CASTTVQETQYF
j_call: TRBJ2-5; clone_size: few; d_call: -; v_call: TRBV27; cdr3_nt: TGTGCCAGCAGAATCGGGATGTCTGAGACCCAGTACTTC; cdr3_aa: CASRIGMSETQYF
j_call: TRBJ2-2; clone_size: -; d_call: -; v_call: TRBV20-1; cdr3_nt: TGCAGTGCTAGTGGCACCCACACCGGGGAGCTGTTTTTT; cdr3_aa: CSASGTHTGELFF
j_call: TRBJ2-5; clone_size: -; d_call: -; v_call: TRBV7-6; cdr3_nt: TGTGCCAGCAGCCGTCCGAAGACAGGAGGTAGAGAGACCCAGTACTTC; cdr3_aa: CASSRPKTGGRETQYF
j_call: TRBJ2-1; clone_size: -; d_call: -; v_call: TRBV10-3; cdr3_nt: TGTGCCATCAGTGAGTCGGCGCTTGAGCAGTTCTTC; cdr3_aa: CAISESALEQFF
j_call: TRBJ2-1; clone_size: -; d_call: TRBD1; v_call: TRBV7-9; cdr3_nt: TGTGCCAGCAGCTTAGTAGCGCAGGGGGCAGGAAATGAGCAGTTCTTC; cdr3_aa: CASSLVAQGAGNEQFF
j_call: TRBJ2-1; clone_size: once; d_call: TRBD1; v_call: TRBV5-1; cdr3_nt: TGCGCCAGCGGCCCCATGGGACAGGGTTACTACAGTGAGCAGTTCTTC; cdr3_aa: CASGPMGQGYYSEQFF
j_call: TRBJ2-5; clone_size: -; d_call: TRBD2; v_call: TRBV6-5; cdr3_nt: TGTGCCAGCAGTTACTCCCTAGCGGACCATGAGACCCAGTACTTC; cdr3_aa: CASSYSLADHETQYF
j_call: TRBJ2-1; clone_size: -; d_call: TRBD1; v_call: TRBV12-3/TRBV12-4; cdr3_nt: TGTGCCAGCCGGACTGGGACAGGGCGCTACAATGAGCAGTTCTTC; cdr3_aa: CASRTGTGRYNEQFF
j_call: TRBJ1-6; clone_size: once; d_call: -; v_call: TRBV19; cdr3_nt: TGTGCCAGTAGTACTGGAACCTCCTATAATTCACCCCTCTACTTT; cdr3_aa: CASSTGTSYNSPLYF
j_call: TRBJ2-3; clone_size: -; d_call: TRBD1; v_call: TRBV9; cdr3_nt: TGTGCCAGCAGCGAGACAGGGTTGGGCACAGATACGCAGTATTTT; cdr3_aa: CASSETGLGTDTQYF
j_call: TRBJ2-5; clone_size: -; d_call: TRBD1; v_call: TRBV27; cdr3_nt: TGTGCCAGCAGTTTGACAGGGTATCACGAGACCCAGTACTTC; cdr3_aa: CASSLTGYHETQYF
j_call: TRBJ2-5; clone_size: -; d_call: TRBD1; v_call: TRBV20-1; cdr3_nt: TGCAGTGCTAGAGTCCAGGGGGTAAACTTGGAGACCCAGTACTTC; cdr3_aa: CSARVQGVNLETQYF
j_call: TRBJ2-5; clone_size: -; d_call: -; v_call: TRBV7-2; cdr3_nt: TGTGCCAGCAGCTCTAGGGTTCTCCAGACCCAGTACTTC; cdr3_aa: CASSSRVLQTQYF
j_call: TRBJ2-5; clone_size: -; d_call: TRBD2; v_call: TRBV4-1; cdr3_nt: TGCGCCAGCCGACCACTAGCGGGAGTAGGAGAGACCCAGTACTTC; cdr3_aa: CASRPLAGVGETQYF
j_call: TRBJ2-7; clone_size: -; d_call: -; v_call: TRBV13; cdr3_nt: TGTGCCAGCAGCCAAAACAGGGTACCTCCCTACGAGCAGTACTTC; cdr3_aa: CASSQNRVPPYEQYF